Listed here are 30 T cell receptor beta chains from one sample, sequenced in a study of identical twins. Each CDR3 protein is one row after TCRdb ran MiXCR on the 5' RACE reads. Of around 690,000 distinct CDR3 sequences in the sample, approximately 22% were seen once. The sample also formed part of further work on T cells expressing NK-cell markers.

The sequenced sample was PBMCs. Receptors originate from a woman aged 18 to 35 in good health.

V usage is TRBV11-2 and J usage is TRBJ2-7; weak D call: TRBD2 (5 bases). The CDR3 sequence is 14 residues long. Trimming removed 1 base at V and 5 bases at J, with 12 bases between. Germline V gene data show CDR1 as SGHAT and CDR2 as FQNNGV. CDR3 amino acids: CASSLGRGSDEQYF. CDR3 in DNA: TGTGCCAGCAGCTTAGGCCGGGGTAGCGACGAGCAGTACTTC.

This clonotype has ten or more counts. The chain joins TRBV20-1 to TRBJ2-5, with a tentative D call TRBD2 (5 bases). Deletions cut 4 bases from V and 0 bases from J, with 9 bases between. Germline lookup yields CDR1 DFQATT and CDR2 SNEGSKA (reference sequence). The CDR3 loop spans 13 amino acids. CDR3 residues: CSATTDYQETQYF. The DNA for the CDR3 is TGCAGTGCTACCACGGACTACCAAGAGACCCAGTACTTC.

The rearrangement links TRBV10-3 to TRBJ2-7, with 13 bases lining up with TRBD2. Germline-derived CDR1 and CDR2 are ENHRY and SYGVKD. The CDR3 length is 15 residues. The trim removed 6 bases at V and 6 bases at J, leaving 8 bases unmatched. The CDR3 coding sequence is TGTGCCATCAGCCTAGGGACTAGCGGGATCTCCGAGCAGTACTTC. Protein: CAISLGTSGISEQYF.

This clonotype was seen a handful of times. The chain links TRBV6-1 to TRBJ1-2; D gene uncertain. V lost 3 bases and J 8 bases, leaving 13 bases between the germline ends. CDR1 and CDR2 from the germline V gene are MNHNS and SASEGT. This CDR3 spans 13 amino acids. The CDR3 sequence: CASSEVPWRGYTF. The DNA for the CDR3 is TGTGCCAGCAGTGAGGTGCCTTGGAGGGGCTACACCTTC.

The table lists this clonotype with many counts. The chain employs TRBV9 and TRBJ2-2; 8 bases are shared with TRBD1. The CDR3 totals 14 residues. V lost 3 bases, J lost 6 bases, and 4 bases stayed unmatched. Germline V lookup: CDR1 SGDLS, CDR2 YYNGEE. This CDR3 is CASSDRGFAGELFF. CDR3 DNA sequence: TGTGCCAGCAGCGACAGGGGGTTCGCCGGGGAGCTGTTTTTT.

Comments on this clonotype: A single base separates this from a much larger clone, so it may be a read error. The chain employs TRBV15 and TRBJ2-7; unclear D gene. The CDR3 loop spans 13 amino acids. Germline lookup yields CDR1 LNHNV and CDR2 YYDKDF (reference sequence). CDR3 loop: CATGREHSYEQYF. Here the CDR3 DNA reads TGTGCCACCGGCAGAGAACACAGCTACGAGCAGTACTTC.

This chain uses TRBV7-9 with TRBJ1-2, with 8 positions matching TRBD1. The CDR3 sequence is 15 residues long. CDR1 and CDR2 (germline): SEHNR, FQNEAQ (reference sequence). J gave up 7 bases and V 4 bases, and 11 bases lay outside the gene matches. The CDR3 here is CASSSLRTGLFGYTF. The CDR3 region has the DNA TGTGCCAGCAGCTCCCTTCGGACAGGGTTGTTTGGCTACACCTTC.

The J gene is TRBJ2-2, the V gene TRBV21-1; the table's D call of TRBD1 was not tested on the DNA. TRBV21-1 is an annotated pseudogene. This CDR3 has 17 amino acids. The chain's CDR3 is CASSSLGTGPNTGELFF. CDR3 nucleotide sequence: TGTGCCAGCAGCAGTCTGGGGACAGGTCCTAACACCGGGGAGCTGTTTTTT.

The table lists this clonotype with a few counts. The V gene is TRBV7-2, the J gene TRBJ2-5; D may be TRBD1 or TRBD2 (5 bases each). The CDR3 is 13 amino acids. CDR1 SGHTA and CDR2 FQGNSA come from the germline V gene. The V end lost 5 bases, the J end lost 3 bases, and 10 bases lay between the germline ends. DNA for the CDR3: TGTGCCAGCAGCCGGGACGGAAAAGAGACCCAGTACTTC. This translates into CASSRDGKETQYF. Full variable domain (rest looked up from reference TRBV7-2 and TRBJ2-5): GAGVSQSPSNKVTEKGKDVELRCDPISGHTALYWYRQSLGQGLEFLIYFQGNSAPDKSGLPSDRFSAERTGGSVSTLTIQRTQQEDSAVYLCASSRDGKETQYFGPGTRLLVL.

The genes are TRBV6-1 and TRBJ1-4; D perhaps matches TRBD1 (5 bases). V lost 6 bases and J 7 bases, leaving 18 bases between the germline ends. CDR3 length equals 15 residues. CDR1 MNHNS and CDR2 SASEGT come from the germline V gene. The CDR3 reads CASRGRKGGGEKLFF. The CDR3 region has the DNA TGTGCCAGCAGGGGGCGGAAGGGCGGAGGTGAAAAACTGTTTTTT.

CDR3 DNA: TGTGCCAGCAGCTTGGGGTCTCGGGTTGAGCAGTTCTTC. Translation: CASSLGSRVEQFF. The chain carries TRBV5-6 and TRBJ2-1; D gene uncertain. This CDR3 has 13 residues. V lost 0 bases and J 9 bases, leaving 10 bases between the germline ends. Germline V gene sequence: CDR1 SGHDT, CDR2 YYEEEE.

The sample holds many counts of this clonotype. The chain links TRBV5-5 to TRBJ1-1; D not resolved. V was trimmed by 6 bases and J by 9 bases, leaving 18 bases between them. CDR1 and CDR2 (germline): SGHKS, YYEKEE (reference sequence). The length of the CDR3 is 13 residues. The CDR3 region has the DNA TGTGCCAGCATGGAGGACCTCGTCGGCAAAGCTTTCTTT. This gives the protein CASMEDLVGKAFF.

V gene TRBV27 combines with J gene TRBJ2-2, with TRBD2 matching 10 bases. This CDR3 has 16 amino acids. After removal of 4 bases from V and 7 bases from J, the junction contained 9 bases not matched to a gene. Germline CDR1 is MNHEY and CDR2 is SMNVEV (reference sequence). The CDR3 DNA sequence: TGTGCCAGCAGTTCCCCAGCTAGCGGGGGACACGGGGAGCTGTTTTTT. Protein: CASSSPASGGHGELFF.

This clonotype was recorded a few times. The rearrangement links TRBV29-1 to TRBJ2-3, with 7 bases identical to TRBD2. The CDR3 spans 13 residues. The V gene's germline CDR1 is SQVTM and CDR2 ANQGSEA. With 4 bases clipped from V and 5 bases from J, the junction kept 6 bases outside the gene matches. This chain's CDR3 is CSVGRGSGDTQYF. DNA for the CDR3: TGCAGCGTTGGGCGGGGGTCGGGAGATACGCAGTATTTT.

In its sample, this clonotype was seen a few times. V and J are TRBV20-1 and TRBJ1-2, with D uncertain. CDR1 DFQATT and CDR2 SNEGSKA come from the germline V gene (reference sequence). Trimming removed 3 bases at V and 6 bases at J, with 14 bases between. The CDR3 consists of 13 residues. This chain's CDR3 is CSASFQRVDGYTF. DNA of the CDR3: TGCAGTGCTAGTTTTCAGAGGGTCGATGGCTACACCTTC.

The CDR3 bases are TGTGCCAGCAGCCCCGGGACTAGCGACTCCTACGAGCAGTACTTC. It is translated as CASSPGTSDSYEQYF. The chain has TRBV5-4 and TRBJ2-7; 10 nucleotides match TRBD2. The CDR3 totals 15 residues. From germline, CDR1 is SGHNT and CDR2 YYREEE (reference sequence). The V gene end was trimmed by 4 bases and the J gene end by 0 bases; junction bases not matched to a gene: 4. The full variable domain, its missing parts supplied by reference TRBV5-4 and TRBJ2-7, is ETGVTQSPTHLIKTRGQQVTLRCSSQSGHNTVSWYQQALGQGPQFIFQYYREEENGRGNFPPRFSGLQFPNYSSELNVNALELDDSALYLCASSPGTSDSYEQYFGPGTRLTVT.

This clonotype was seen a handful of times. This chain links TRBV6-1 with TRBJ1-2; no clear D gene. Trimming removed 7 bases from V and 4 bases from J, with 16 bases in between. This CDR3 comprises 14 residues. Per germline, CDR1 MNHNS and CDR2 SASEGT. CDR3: CASILAHGSYGYTF. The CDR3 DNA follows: TGTGCCAGCATCCTGGCCCATGGAAGCTATGGCTACACCTTC.

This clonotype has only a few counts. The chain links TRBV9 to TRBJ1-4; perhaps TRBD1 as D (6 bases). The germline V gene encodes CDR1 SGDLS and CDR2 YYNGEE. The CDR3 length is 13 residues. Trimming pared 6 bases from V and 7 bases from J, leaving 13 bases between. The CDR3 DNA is TGTGCCAGCAACCAGGGGTCTGGTGAAAAACTGTTTTTT. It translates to CASNQGSGEKLFF.

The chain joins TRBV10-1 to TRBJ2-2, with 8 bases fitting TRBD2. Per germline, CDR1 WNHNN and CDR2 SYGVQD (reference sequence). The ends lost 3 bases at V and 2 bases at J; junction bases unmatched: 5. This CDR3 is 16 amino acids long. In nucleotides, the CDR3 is TGCGCCAGCAGTGACGGTGTAGCGGGAAACACCGGGGAGCTGTTTTTT. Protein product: CASSDGVAGNTGELFF.

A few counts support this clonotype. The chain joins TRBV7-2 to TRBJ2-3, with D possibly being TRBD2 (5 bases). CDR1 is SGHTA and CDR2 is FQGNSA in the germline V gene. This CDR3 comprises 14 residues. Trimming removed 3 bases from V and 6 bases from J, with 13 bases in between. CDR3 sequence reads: CASSFGLQRDTQYF. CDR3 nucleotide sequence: TGTGCCAGCAGCTTTGGTCTGCAGCGGGATACGCAGTATTTT.

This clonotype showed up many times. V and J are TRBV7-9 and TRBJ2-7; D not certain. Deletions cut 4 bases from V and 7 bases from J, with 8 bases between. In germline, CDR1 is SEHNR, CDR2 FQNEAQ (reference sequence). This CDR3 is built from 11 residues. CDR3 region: CASSSPEEQYF. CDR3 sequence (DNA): TGTGCCAGCAGCTCACCGGAGGAGCAGTACTTC. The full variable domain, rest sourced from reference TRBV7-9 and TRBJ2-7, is DTGVSQNPRHKITKRGQNVTFRCDPISEHNRLYWYRQTLGQGPEFLTYFQNEAQLEKSRLLSDRFSAERPKGSFSTLEIQRTEQGDSAMYLCASSSPEEQYFGPGTRLTVT.

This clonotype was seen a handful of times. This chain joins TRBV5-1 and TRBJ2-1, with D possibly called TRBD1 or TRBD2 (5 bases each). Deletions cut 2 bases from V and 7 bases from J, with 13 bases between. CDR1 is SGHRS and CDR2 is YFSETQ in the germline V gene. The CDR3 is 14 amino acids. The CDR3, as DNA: TGCGCCAGCAGCTTAGGGGAGCTGGGGAATGAGCAGTTCTTC. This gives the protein CASSLGELGNEQFF.

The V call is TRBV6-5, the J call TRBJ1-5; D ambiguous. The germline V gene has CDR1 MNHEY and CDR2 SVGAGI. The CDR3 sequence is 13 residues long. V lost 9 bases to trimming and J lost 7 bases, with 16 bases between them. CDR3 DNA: TGTGCCAGTCGGTTAGAAGGTAACCAGCCCCAGCATTTT. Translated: CASRLEGNQPQHF.

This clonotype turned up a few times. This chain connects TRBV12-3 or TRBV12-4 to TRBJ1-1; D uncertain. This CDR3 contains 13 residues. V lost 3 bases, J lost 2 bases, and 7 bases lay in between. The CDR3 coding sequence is TGTGCCAGCAGTTTTAAACGCAACACTGAAGCTTTCTTT. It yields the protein CASSFKRNTEAFF.

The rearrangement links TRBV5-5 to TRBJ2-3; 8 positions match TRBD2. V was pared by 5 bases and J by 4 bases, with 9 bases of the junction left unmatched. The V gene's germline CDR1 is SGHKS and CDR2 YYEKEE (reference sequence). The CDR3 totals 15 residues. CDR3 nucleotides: TGTGCCAGCAGTAGCGGGGCCTTACGAGCAGATACGCAGTATTTT. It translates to CASSSGALRADTQYF.

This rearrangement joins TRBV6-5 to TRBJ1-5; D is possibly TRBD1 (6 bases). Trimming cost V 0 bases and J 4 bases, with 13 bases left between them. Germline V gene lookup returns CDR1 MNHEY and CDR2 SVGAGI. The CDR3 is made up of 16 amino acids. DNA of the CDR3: TGTGCCAGCAGTTACTCGGCAACGAGGGGGAATCAGCCCCAGCATTTT. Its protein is CASSYSATRGNQPQHF.

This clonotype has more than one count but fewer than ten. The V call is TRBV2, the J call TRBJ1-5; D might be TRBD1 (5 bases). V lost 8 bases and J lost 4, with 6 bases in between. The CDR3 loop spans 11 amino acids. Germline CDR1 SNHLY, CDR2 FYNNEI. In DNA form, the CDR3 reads TGTGCCAGCGGGGCGAATCAGCCCCAGCATTTT. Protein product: CASGANQPQHF.

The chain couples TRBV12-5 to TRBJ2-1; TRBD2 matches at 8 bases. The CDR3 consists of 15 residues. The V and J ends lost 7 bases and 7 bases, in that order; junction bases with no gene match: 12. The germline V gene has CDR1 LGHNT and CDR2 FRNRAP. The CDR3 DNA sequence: TGTGCTAGTGTTCAAACGGGAGGGCCAGGGAATGAGCAGTTCTTC. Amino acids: CASVQTGGPGNEQFF.

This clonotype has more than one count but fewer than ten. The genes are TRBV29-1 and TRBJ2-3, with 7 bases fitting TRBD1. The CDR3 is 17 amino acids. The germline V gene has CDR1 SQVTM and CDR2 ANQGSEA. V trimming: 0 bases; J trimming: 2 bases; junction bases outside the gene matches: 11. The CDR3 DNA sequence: TGCAGCGTTGAAGATAGAGTACGGACAGGAACCACAGATACGCAGTATTTT. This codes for CSVEDRVRTGTTDTQYF.

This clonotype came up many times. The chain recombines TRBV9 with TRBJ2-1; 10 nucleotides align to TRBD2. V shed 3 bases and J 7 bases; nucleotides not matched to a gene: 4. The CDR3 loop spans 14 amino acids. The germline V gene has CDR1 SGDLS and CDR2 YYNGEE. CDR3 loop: CASSGLAGFNEQFF. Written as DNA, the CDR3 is TGTGCCAGCAGCGGACTAGCGGGCTTTAATGAGCAGTTCTTC.